These 24 T cell receptor beta chains were all obtained from the same sample, sequenced in a study of T cell repertoires in cytomegalovirus infection. These receptors have no identified antigens. From the reads, TCRdb called clonotypes with MiXCR, one entry per CDR3 protein. The data contain approximately 310,000 distinct CDR3 sequences, approximately 25% of them seen just once; the ten biggest clones take up about 14%. Sample: cultured PBMCs, taken from culture after CMV antigen stimulation. The receptors shown here come from a human donor in good health (CMV status not recorded). Some clones in this sample may be carry-over from other donors' samples.

A single count supports this clonotype. The CDR3 DNA reads as TGCAGTGCCAAAAGAACAGGGTACTACAATGAGCAGTTCTTC. Amino acid sequence: CSAKRTGYYNEQFF. The chain couples TRBV20-1 to TRBJ2-1, with a tentative D call TRBD1 (6 bases). Germline V gene lookup returns CDR1 DFQATT and CDR2 SNEGSKA (reference sequence). This CDR3 spans 14 amino acids. Deletions cut 6 bases from V and 3 bases from J, with 15 bases between.

This clonotype has only a few counts. The chain uses TRBV2 and TRBJ2-7, with TRBD1 as a possible D gene (6 bases). Trimming stripped 2 bases from V and 1 base from J, with 9 bases between. The length of the CDR3 is 14 residues. Looked up from germline, CDR1 is SNHLY and CDR2 is FYNNEI. CDR3 coding DNA: TGTGCCAGCAGTGAAACGCAGGGGTCCTACGAGCAGTACGTC. Translating gives CASSETQGSYEQYV.

V and J are TRBV7-2 and TRBJ2-6, with D unclear. The germline V gene encodes CDR1 SGHTA and CDR2 FQGNSA. Trimming pared 6 bases from V and 0 bases from J, leaving 15 bases between. This CDR3 region has 17 residues. The CDR3 DNA reads TGTGCCAGCAGTTCCCCGCCGGAAGCCTCTGGGGCCAACGTCCTGACTTTC. It translates to CASSSPPEASGANVLTF.

This clonotype was picked up a small number of times. The rearrangement uses TRBV29-1 and TRBJ2-2; the D gene is possibly TRBD2 (6 bases). Germline CDR1 is SQVTM and CDR2 is ANQGSEA. The CDR3 sequence is 16 residues long. The V end was cut by 7 bases, the J end by 2 bases, with 20 bases between. Written as DNA, the CDR3 is TGCAGCGCGAAACTGACCGGGACTGAAAACACCGGGGAGCTGTTTTTT. Translation: CSAKLTGTENTGELFF.

This clonotype was found a few times. The V gene is TRBV7-9, the J gene TRBJ1-3; no reliable D call. CDR3 length: 14 amino acids. Germline CDR1 is SEHNR and CDR2 is FQNEAQ (reference sequence). V gave up 1 base and J gave up 4 bases, with 8 bases separating them. The CDR3 here is CASSLEDGGNTIYF. The CDR3 DNA reads TGTGCCAGCAGCTTAGAGGACGGAGGAAACACCATATATTTT.

The chain uses TRBV20-1 and TRBJ1-2; 8 bases are shared with TRBD1. CDR1 and CDR2 from the germline V gene are DFQATT and SNEGSKA (reference sequence). With V trimmed by 4 bases and J by 4 bases, 8 bases remained unmatched. This CDR3 is 14 amino acids long. The CDR3 coding sequence is TGCAGTGCTACCGTGGGGACAGGAATCTATGGCTACACCTTC. It encodes CSATVGTGIYGYTF.

This clonotype was recorded a few times. The J gene is TRBJ2-3, the V gene TRBV7-2; 10 bases match TRBD2. This CDR3 region has 16 residues. CDR1 is SGHTA and CDR2 is FQGNSA in the germline V gene. V shed 1 base and J 6 bases; nucleotides not matched to a gene: 7. In DNA form, the CDR3 reads TGTGCCAGCAGCTTAGGGCTAGCGGGAGCCTCTGATACGCAGTATTTT. Encoded protein: CASSLGLAGASDTQYF.

This clonotype was counted at least ten times. The rearrangement uses TRBV7-2 and TRBJ1-2; 7 nucleotides match TRBD1. There are 15 residues in the CDR3. Germline V lookup: CDR1 SGHTA, CDR2 FQGNSA. J gave up 4 bases and V 1 base, and 6 bases lay outside the gene matches. This chain's CDR3 is CASSLDPGGGYGYTF. Here the CDR3 DNA reads TGTGCCAGCAGCTTAGACCCAGGGGGGGGCTATGGCTACACCTTC.

The chain is built from TRBV5-5 and TRBJ2-1, with 10 bases lining up with TRBD2. Germline CDR1 is SGHKS and CDR2 is YYEKEE (reference sequence). Trimming cost V 1 base and J 7 bases; bases outside gene matches: 8. The CDR3 runs to 16 residues. The CDR3 DNA reads TGTGCCAGCAGCTTGTATTCGTTAGCGGGAGGTAATGAGCAGTTCTTC. This translates into CASSLYSLAGGNEQFF.

The sample holds a few counts of this clonotype. The chain is built from TRBV7-2 and TRBJ2-7, with D unclear. The CDR3 is made up of 13 amino acids. V was clipped by 4 bases and J by 1 base, with 8 bases between them. CDR1 and CDR2 from the germline V gene are SGHTA and FQGNSA. This CDR3 is CASSSTESYEQYF. CDR3 nucleotide sequence: TGTGCCAGCAGCTCCACTGAGTCCTACGAGCAGTACTTC.

This clonotype was recorded many times. V and J are TRBV5-8 and TRBJ1-2; D call uncertain. Looked up from germline, CDR1 is SGHTS and CDR2 is YDEGEE. V lost 8 bases, J lost 1 base, and 15 bases lay in between. This CDR3 region has 14 residues. In DNA, the CDR3 is TGTGCCAGTATTCCGCGGTACATTAACTATGGCTACACCTTC. Residues: CASIPRYINYGYTF.

The sample holds a few counts of this clonotype. The chain recombines TRBV6-1 with TRBJ1-3; D is unclear. Germline CDR1 reads MNHNS; CDR2 reads SASEGT. CDR3 length equals 13 residues. Trimming stripped 1 base from V and 6 bases from J, with 7 bases between. The CDR3 protein is CASSEGRENTIYF. The CDR3 bases are TGTGCCAGCAGTGAAGGACGGGAAAACACCATATATTTT.

This chain joins TRBV12-3 or TRBV12-4 and TRBJ1-5; D is ambiguous. The ends were cut back, 4 bases at V and 6 bases at J, with 7 bases in the middle. This CDR3 is 12 amino acids long. The CDR3 loop reads CASSSKLQPQHF. Here the CDR3 DNA reads TGTGCCAGCAGTTCCAAACTTCAGCCCCAGCATTTT.

The chain links TRBV28 to TRBJ2-3; D gene unclear. Germline-derived CDR1 and CDR2 are MDHEN and SYDVKM. Trimming removed 6 bases from V and 5 bases from J, with 9 bases in between. This CDR3 has 12 amino acids. The CDR3 spells CASSQDRDTQYF. The CDR3 DNA is TGTGCCAGCAGCCAGGACCGAGATACGCAGTATTTT.

This clonotype was counted ten times or more. The chain uses TRBV7-3 and TRBJ2-1; D may be TRBD1 (5 bases). The CDR3 runs to 13 residues. Trimming took 4 bases from V and 7 from J, leaving 11 bases between them. CDR1 and CDR2 (germline): SGHTA, FQGTGA. The CDR3 coding sequence is TGTGCCAGCAGCTCGGACATTTGGAATGAGCAGTTCTTC. Translation gives CASSSDIWNEQFF. Filled out from reference TRBV7-3 and TRBJ2-1, the complete variable domain reads GAGVSQTPSNKVTEKGKYVELRCDPISGHTALYWYRQSLGQGPEFLIYFQGTGAADDSGLPNDRFFAVRPEGSVSTLKIQRTERGDSAVYLCASSSDIWNEQFFGPGTRLTVL.

This clonotype was counted a few times. The V gene is TRBV10-3, the J gene TRBJ2-2; the D gene is possibly TRBD2 (6 bases). This CDR3 is 18 amino acids long. Looked up from germline, CDR1 is ENHRY and CDR2 is SYGVKD. Trimming stripped 0 bases from V and 6 bases from J, with 20 bases between. CDR3 sequence: CAISESTFAGSDSGELFF. CDR3 coding DNA: TGTGCCATCAGTGAGTCGACCTTTGCCGGGAGTGATTCCGGGGAGCTGTTTTTT.

CDR3 amino acids: CASSPWTGLNTEAFF. CDR3 DNA sequence: TGTGCCAGCAGCCCCTGGACAGGTTTGAACACTGAAGCTTTCTTT. This chain joins TRBV12-3 or TRBV12-4 and TRBJ1-1; 7 bases are shared with TRBD1. The CDR3 spans 15 residues. Trimming removed 6 bases from V and 0 bases from J; junction bases left unmatched: 7.

The V and J genes are TRBV6-2 or TRBV6-3 and TRBJ2-7, with D possibly TRBD2 on 6 matching bases. V lost 5 bases to trimming and J lost 3 bases, with 14 bases between them. This CDR3 contains 14 residues. CDR1 MNHEY and CDR2 SVGEGT come from the germline V gene. CDR3: CASSPGSSVYEQYV. Written as DNA, the CDR3 is TGTGCCAGCAGTCCTGGGTCTAGCGTCTACGAGCAGTACGTC.

The rearrangement links TRBV7-2 to TRBJ2-1, with 7 bases lining up with TRBD2. The CDR3 consists of 12 residues. Germline-derived CDR1 and CDR2 are SGHTA and FQGNSA. The trim removed 2 bases at V and 10 bases at J, leaving 2 bases unmatched. As DNA, the CDR3 is TGTGCCAGCAGCTTACTGGGACTAGAGCAGTTCTTC. As protein: CASSLLGLEQFF.

V usage is TRBV6-2 or TRBV6-3 and J usage is TRBJ1-2; TRBD1 matches 10 bases. The junction had 10 bases not matched to a gene; V was cut back by 7 bases and J by 14 bases. The germline V gene has CDR1 MNHEY and CDR2 SVGEGT. The CDR3 extends over 12 amino acids. The CDR3 sequence is CASKGDRGLETF. The CDR3 DNA reads as TGTGCCAGCAAGGGGGACAGGGGCCTAGAAACCTTC.

In its sample, this clonotype was seen a few times. This chain connects TRBV7-9 to TRBJ2-7; perhaps D is TRBD1 or TRBD2 (5 bases each). The CDR3 contains 13 residues. V lost 5 bases and J 3 bases, leaving 11 bases between the germline ends. In germline, CDR1 is SEHNR, CDR2 FQNEAQ (reference sequence). In nucleotides, the CDR3 is TGTGCCAGCAGCCGGGGCCTCAACTACGAGCAGTACGTC. It yields the protein CASSRGLNYEQYV.

This clonotype was counted between two and nine times. J is TRBJ1-1 and V is TRBV7-2, with TRBD1 matching 10 bases. The CDR3 is 16 amino acids. The ends lost 3 bases at V and 2 bases at J; junction bases unmatched: 6. In germline, CDR1 is SGHTA, CDR2 FQGNSA. CDR3 sequence: CASSFPGQGLNTEAFF. CDR3 nucleotide sequence: TGTGCCAGCAGCTTTCCGGGACAGGGGCTAAACACTGAAGCTTTCTTT.

This clonotype was detected a few times. The genes are TRBV20-1 and TRBJ1-1; D unresolved. Germline CDR1 and CDR2: DFQATT and SNEGSKA (reference sequence). The CDR3 length is 13 residues. V was clipped by 1 base and J by 4 bases, with 10 bases between them. The CDR3 protein is CSARGQAITEAFF. As DNA, the CDR3 is TGCAGTGCTAGAGGGCAGGCTATCACTGAAGCTTTCTTT.

The CDR3 sequence: CASCHGGVTEAFF. In DNA form, the CDR3 reads TGTGCCAGCTGCCACGGGGGCGTTACTGAAGCTTTCTTT. The V call is TRBV19, the J call TRBJ1-1, with a weak D call TRBD1 (6 bases). Germline V gene data show CDR1 as LNHDA and CDR2 as SQIVND (reference sequence). The CDR3 has 13 residues. Trimming took 9 bases from V and 5 from J, leaving 16 bases between them.